This T cell receptor beta chain was sequenced in a study of Tregs in tolerant kidney transplant recipients. Unstimulated regulatory T cells (CD4+CD25+CD127-), CD4+CD25- non-regulatory cells, CD4 and CD8 cells were FACS-sorted from thawed PBMCs. As regards this clone: Its cognate antigen is unknown.

Trimming removed 4 bases from V and 0 bases from J; junction bases left unmatched: 4. This CDR3 contains 15 residues. Germline values: CDR1 SEHNR, CDR2 FQNEAQ (reference sequence). Here immunoSEQ multiplex PCR was the method, and the copy in TCRdb shows in-frame clones only, minus some. The top ten clones hold approximately 0.3% of a sample with about 110,000 clones, 90% of them seen once. Overall study results and limits: Some patients' samples used different primers over time, so nucleotide sequences weren't comparable.

The receptor was isolated from a human donor who received a combined kidney and bone marrow transplant. The sequenced sample was CD4+ T cells from blood, obtained before the transplant. The V gene is TRBV7-9, the J gene TRBJ1-1; 8 bases align to TRBD1. CDR3 protein: CASSSQGAVNTEAFF. CDR3 bases: TGTGCCAGCAGCTCTCAGGGGGCGGTGAACACTGAAGCTTTCTTT.